A selection of T cell receptor beta chains follows, all from one sample in a study. TCRdb reprocessed the RT-PCR reads via MiXCR and lists one record per CDR3 protein. The data contain 550,000 to 750,000 distinct CDR3 sequences, approximately 15% of them singletons. What was sequenced was memory CD4+ T cells from blood. The receptors derive from a female donor in good health, serving as a healthy control. Both conserved end residues are part of each CDR3. Clone size is not always given. Where it is, it says once, few, many or a class for expanded clones.

clone_size: many; v_call: TRBV6-1; cdr3_aa: CASSGYGQGANYGYTF
clone_size: .; v_call: TRBV5-4; cdr3_aa: CASSPQKADVAGQYF
clone_size: .; v_call: TRBV10-3; cdr3_aa: CAIRGQGKTAGYGYTF
clone_size: .; v_call: TRBV12-3/TRBV12-4; cdr3_aa: CASSLGDKGEAFF
clone_size: few; v_call: TRBV27; cdr3_aa: CASTTTGRSGGYTF
clone_size: few; v_call: TRBV12-5; cdr3_aa: CASGLVRSGVDTGELFF
clone_size: .; v_call: TRBV28; cdr3_aa: CASSLGQGARTNEKLFF
clone_size: few; v_call: TRBV6-6; cdr3_aa: CASSFPQSSYNEQFF
clone_size: many; v_call: TRBV6-5; cdr3_aa: CASSYSIQPNSPLHF
clone_size: few; v_call: TRBV7-2; cdr3_aa: CASSLYGKGQYF
clone_size: few; v_call: TRBV9; cdr3_aa: CASSPRGNSYNSPLHF
clone_size: .; v_call: TRBV5-4; cdr3_aa: CASSSETGSNYGYTF
clone_size: .; v_call: TRBV19; cdr3_aa: CATKNSGRFHEQFF
clone_size: many; v_call: TRBV4-3; cdr3_aa: CASSKGGEYGYTF
clone_size: few; v_call: TRBV5-1; cdr3_aa: CASSLTVDRGNSPLHF
clone_size: .; v_call: TRBV7-2; cdr3_aa: CASNRGTGRYNEQFF
clone_size: .; v_call: TRBV4-3; cdr3_aa: CASSQDFGVPVELFF
clone_size: .; v_call: TRBV5-1; cdr3_aa: CASSLGDGHFHTEAFF
clone_size: .; v_call: TRBV24-1; cdr3_aa: CATSDTGTGGADTQYF
clone_size: .; v_call: TRBV2; cdr3_aa: CASSQTGYNEQFF
clone_size: .; v_call: TRBV20-1; cdr3_aa: CSARVETSGNTDTQYF
clone_size: .; v_call: TRBV6-5; cdr3_aa: CASSYWGHGRTEAFF
clone_size: many; v_call: TRBV20-1; cdr3_aa: CSARGTSGSTLETQYF
clone_size: .; v_call: TRBV28; cdr3_aa: CASSLHRDGDTEAFF
clone_size: many; v_call: TRBV5-1; cdr3_aa: CASSLSTGPYEQYF
clone_size: few; v_call: TRBV25-1; cdr3_aa: CASSEFMREGPDTQYF
clone_size: .; v_call: TRBV27; cdr3_aa: CASSLGGREIGYGYTF
clone_size: few; v_call: TRBV12-3/TRBV12-4; cdr3_aa: CASSLAHRGWTNEKLFF
clone_size: many; v_call: TRBV6-1; cdr3_aa: CASSRDREYYGYTF
clone_size: .; v_call: TRBV7-9; cdr3_aa: CASSLDLQGMHEQYF
clone_size: .; v_call: TRBV3-1; cdr3_aa: CASSQAEVYGYTF
clone_size: .; v_call: TRBV3-1; cdr3_aa: CASSQVIQGSGNTIYF
clone_size: many; v_call: TRBV20-1; cdr3_aa: CSAADSLEAFF
clone_size: .; v_call: TRBV12-3/TRBV12-4; cdr3_aa: CASRSFPVSNEKLFF
clone_size: .; v_call: TRBV3-1; cdr3_aa: CASRQGQNYEQYF
clone_size: few; v_call: TRBV4-3; cdr3_aa: CASSQFPAAGEGETQYF
clone_size: few; v_call: TRBV12-3/TRBV12-4; cdr3_aa: CASSLARTDDEQYF
clone_size: .; v_call: TRBV20-1; cdr3_aa: CSARGEPDSPLHF
clone_size: many; v_call: TRBV12-3/TRBV12-4; cdr3_aa: CASSLRGNGEKLFF
clone_size: many; v_call: TRBV9; cdr3_aa: CASSVESGGRYEQYF
clone_size: many; v_call: TRBV20-1; cdr3_aa: CSAIPGGGSSYEQYF